This T cell receptor (beta chain) comes out of a study of beta chain features in type 1 diabetes. General observations from the study: Naive, central memory and regulatory TCRB repertoires appeared more similar among patients than healthy donors. Any PCR bias toward short templates would affect both groups alike.

Germline lookup yields CDR1 GTSNPN and CDR2 SVGIG (reference sequence). CDR3 length equals 12 residues. As to this clone: Its matching antigen is unknown. A junction boundary mismatches the germline segment, possibly from a read error.

Expressed TCRB transcripts were sequenced after all isolated RNA was converted to cDNA. Measured with immunoSEQ multiplex PCR; TCRdb has only the in-frame clones, and not every one. Here the sample spans approximately 60,000 clones, approximately 59% being singletons. The receptor comes from a woman aged 18-29 years in good health. Sequences were obtained from Tregs from blood. This chain links TRBV30 with TRBJ1-1; D gene uncertain. The CDR3, as DNA: TGTGCCTGGAGTGCTCATGACACCGAAGCTTTCTTT. Protein sequence: CAWSAHDTEAFF.